The clone carrying this T cell receptor (beta chain) was detected only a few times. Antigen: not known. One end of the junction fails to match germline, which may point to a read error. CDR3 length: 14 residues. The V gene's germline CDR1 is MNHEY and CDR2 SVGEGT. Each donor (without exception) was a healthy Caucasian. The source of the sample is a study of identical twins. Study-level findings and limits: There were fewer insertions in abundant cord blood beta clonotypes, but memory repertoires showed no such pattern.

Template switching created a universal primer site, and the cDNA included unique molecular identifiers. In TCRdb, the 5' RACE reads were re-called with MiXCR into one record per CDR3 protein. Among roughly 630,000 distinct CDR3 sequences listed, around 7.4% were seen once. The data were also submitted as part of a second study, on yellow fever vaccine responses in identical twins. That report notes: The authors reported partly convergent, partly personalized vaccine responses in identical twins.

This chain connects TRBV6-2 or TRBV6-3 to TRBJ2-5, with D possibly being TRBD1 or TRBD2 (5 bases each). The sequenced material came from PBMCs. The clonotype originates from a woman aged 18-29 years in good health. CDR3 sequence: CASRRRDHQEAQYF. In DNA, the CDR3 is TGTGCCAGCAGACGCCGGGACCACCAAGAGGCCCAGTACTTC.